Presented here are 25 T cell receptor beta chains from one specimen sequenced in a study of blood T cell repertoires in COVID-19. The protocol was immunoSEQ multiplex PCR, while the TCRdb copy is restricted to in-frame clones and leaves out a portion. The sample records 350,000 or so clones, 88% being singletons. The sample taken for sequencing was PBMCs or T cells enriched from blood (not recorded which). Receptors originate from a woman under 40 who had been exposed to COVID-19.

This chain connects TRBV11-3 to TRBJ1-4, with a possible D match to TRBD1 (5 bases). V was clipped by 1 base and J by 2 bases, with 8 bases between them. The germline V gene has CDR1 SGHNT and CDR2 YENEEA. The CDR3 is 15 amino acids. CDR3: CASSLAPGTNEKLFF. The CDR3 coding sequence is TGTGCCAGCAGCTTAGCCCCAGGGACTAATGAAAAACTGTTTTTT.

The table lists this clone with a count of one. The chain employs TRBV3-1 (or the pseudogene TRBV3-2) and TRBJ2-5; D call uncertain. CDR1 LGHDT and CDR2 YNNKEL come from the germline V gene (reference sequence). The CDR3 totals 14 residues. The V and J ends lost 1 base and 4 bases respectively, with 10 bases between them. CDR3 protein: CASSQVRAGETQYF. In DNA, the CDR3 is TGTGCCAGCAGCCAAGTTCGCGCAGGAGAGACCCAGTACTTC.

The CDR3 DNA is TGTGCCAGTAGCCCGGACAGGGAACAACTAGCGGGAGGGACCGGGAGTAATACGCAGTATTTT. Its translation: CASSPDREQLAGGTGSNTQYF. V and J are TRBV19 and TRBJ2-3; 13 bases line up with TRBD2. The CDR3 has 21 amino acids. Germline V gene sequence: CDR1 LNHDA, CDR2 SQIVND (reference sequence). J lost 7 bases, V lost 6 bases, and 25 bases had no gene match. The full variable domain, in which reference TRBV19 and TRBJ2-3 provide the parts outside the CDR3, is DGGITQSPKYLFRKEGQNVTLSCEQNLNHDAMYWYRQDPGQGLRLIYYSQIVNDFQKGDIAEGYSVSREKKESFPLTVTSAQKNPTAFYLCASSPDREQLAGGTGSNTQYFGPGTRLTVL.

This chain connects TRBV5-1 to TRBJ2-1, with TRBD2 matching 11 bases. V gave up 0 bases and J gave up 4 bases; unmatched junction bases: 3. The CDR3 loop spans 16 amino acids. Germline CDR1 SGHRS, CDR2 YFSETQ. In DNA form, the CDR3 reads TGCGCCAGCAGCTTGGAACTAGCGGGAGCGTACAATGAGCAGTTCTTC. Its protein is CASSLELAGAYNEQFF.

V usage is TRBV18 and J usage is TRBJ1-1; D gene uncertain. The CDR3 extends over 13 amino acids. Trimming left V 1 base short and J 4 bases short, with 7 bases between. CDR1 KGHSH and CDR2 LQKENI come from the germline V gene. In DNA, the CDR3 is TGTGCCAGCTCACCACTCCCGTCCACTGAAGCTTTCTTT. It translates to CASSPLPSTEAFF.

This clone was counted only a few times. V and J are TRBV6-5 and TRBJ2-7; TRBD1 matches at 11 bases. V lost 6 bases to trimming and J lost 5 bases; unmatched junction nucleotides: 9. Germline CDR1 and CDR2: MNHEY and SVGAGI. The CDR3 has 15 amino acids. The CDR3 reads CASRSRDRGSDEQYF. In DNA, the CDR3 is TGTGCCAGCAGATCCCGGGACAGGGGGTCGGACGAGCAGTACTTC.

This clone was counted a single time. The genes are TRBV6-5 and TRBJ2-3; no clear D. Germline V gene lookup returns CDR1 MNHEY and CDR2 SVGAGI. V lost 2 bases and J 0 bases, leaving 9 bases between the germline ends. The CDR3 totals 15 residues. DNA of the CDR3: TGTGCCAGCAGTTACAATCTACCCAGCACAGATACGCAGTATTTT. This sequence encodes CASSYNLPSTDTQYF.

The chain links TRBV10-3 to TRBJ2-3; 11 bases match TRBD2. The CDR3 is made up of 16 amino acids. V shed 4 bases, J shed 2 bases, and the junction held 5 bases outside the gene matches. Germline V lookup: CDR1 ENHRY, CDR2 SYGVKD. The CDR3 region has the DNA TGTGCCATCAGTGGGGGGACTAGCGGCATCACAGATACGCAGTATTTT. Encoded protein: CAISGGTSGITDTQYF.

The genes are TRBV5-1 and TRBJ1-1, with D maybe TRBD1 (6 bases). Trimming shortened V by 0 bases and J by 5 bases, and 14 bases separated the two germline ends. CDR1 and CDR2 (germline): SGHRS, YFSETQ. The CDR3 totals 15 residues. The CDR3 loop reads CASSLALAGETEAFF. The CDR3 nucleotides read TGCGCCAGCAGCTTGGCCTTGGCAGGGGAAACTGAAGCTTTCTTT.

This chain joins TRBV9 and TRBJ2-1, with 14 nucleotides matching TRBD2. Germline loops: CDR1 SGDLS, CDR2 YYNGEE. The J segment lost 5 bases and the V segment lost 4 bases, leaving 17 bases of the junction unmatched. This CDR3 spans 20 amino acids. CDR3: CASSPRDPGTSGSRNNEQFF. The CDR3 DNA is TGTGCCAGCAGCCCCCGAGACCCCGGGACTAGCGGGAGTCGGAACAATGAGCAGTTCTTC. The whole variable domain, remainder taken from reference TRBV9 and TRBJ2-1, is DSGVTQTPKHLITATGQRVTLRCSPRSGDLSVYWYQQSLDQGLQFLIQYYNGEERAKGNILERFSAQQFPDLHSELNLSSLELGDSALYFCASSPRDPGTSGSRNNEQFFGPGTRLTVL.

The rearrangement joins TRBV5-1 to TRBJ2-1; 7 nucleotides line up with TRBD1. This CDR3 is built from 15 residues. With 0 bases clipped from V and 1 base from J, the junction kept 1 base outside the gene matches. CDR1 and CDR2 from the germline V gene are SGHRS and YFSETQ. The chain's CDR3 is CASSLEGQSYNEQFF. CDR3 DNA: TGCGCCAGCAGCTTGGAGGGACAGTCCTACAATGAGCAGTTCTTC.

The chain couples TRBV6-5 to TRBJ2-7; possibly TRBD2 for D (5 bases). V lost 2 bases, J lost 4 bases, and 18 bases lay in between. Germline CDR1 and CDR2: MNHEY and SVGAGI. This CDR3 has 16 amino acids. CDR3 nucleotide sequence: TGTGCCAGCAGTTACGGTACGGGTGGCCGGGGTTACGAGCAGTACTTC. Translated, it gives CASSYGTGGRGYEQYF.

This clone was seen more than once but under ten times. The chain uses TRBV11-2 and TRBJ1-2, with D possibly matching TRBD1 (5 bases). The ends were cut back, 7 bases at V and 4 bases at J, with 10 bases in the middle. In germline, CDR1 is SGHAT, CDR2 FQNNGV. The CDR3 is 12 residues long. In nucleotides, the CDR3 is TGTGCCAGCAACATGGGGGGCTATGGCTACACCTTC. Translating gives CASNMGGYGYTF. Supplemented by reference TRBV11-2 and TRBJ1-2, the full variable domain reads EAGVAQSPRYKIIEKRQSVAFWCNPISGHATLYWYQQILGQGPKLLIQFQNNGVVDDSQLPKDRFSAERLKGVDSTLKIQPAKLEDSAVYLCASNMGGYGYTFGSGTRLTVV.

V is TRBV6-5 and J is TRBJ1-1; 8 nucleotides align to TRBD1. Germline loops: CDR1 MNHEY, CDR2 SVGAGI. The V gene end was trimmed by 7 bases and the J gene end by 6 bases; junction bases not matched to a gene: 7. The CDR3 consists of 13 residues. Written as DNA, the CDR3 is TGTGCCAGCAACAACATGGACAGGGCTGAAGCTTTCTTT. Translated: CASNNMDRAEAFF.

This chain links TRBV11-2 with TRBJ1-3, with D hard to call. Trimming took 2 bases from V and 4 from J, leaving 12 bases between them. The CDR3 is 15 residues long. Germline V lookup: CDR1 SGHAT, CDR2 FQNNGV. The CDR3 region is CASSLRETDGNTIYF. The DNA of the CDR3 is TGTGCCAGCAGCTTAAGGGAGACGGACGGAAACACCATATATTTT.

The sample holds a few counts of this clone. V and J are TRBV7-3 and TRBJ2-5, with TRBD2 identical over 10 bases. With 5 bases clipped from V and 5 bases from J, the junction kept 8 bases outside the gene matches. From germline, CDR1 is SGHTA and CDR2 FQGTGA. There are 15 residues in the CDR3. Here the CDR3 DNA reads TGTGCCAGCAGCCACCAAGCGGGAGGGCCGGAGACCCAGTACTTC. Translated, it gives CASSHQAGGPETQYF.

CDR3 coding DNA: TGTGCCAGCAGTTTACCCCAAGGACAGGGGGCTGGAAACACCATATATTTT. Its translation: CASSLPQGQGAGNTIYF. V and J are TRBV28 and TRBJ1-3; 10 positions match TRBD1. V was clipped by 2 bases and J by 2 bases; unmatched bases: 6. Germline assignment: CDR1 MDHEN and CDR2 SYDVKM. There are 17 residues in the CDR3.

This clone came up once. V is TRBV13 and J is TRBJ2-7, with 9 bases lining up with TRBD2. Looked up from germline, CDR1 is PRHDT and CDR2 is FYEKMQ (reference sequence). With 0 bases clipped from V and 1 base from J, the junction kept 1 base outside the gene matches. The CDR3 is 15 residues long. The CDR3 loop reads CASSLGAGGSYEQYF. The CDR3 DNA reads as TGTGCCAGCAGCTTAGGGGCGGGAGGGTCCTACGAGCAGTACTTC.

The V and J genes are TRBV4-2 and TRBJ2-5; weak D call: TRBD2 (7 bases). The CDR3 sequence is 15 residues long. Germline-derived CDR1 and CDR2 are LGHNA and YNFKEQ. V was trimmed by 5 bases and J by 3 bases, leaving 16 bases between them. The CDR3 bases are TGTGCCAGCAGCTACTATTTAGGGGGGGAAGAGACCCAGTACTTC. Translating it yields CASSYYLGGEETQYF.

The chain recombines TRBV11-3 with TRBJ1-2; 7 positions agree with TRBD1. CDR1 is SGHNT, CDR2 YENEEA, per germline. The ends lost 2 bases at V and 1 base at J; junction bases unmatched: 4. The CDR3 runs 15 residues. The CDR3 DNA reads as TGTGCCAGCAGCTTATCGACAGGGTTTAACTATGGCTACACCTTC. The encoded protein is CASSLSTGFNYGYTF.

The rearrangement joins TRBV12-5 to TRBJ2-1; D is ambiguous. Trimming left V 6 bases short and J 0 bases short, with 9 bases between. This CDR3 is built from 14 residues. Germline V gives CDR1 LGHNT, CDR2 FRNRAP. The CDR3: CASGGSSSYNEQFF. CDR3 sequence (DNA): TGTGCTAGTGGGGGCAGTAGCTCCTACAATGAGCAGTTCTTC.

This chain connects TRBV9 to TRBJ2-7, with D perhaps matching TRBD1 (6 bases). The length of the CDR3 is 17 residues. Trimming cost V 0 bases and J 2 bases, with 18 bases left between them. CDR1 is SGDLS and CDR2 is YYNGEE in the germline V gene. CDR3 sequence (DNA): TGTGCCAGCAGCGTAGGATCGGAACCAGGGGTTACCTACGAGCAGTACTTC. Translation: CASSVGSEPGVTYEQYF.

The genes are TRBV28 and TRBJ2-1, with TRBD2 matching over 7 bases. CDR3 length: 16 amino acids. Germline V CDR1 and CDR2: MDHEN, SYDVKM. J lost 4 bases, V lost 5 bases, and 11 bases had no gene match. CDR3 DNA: TGTGCCAGCAGTCCTGGACCTGGCGGGAGTTACAATGAGCAGTTCTTC. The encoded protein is CASSPGPGGSYNEQFF.

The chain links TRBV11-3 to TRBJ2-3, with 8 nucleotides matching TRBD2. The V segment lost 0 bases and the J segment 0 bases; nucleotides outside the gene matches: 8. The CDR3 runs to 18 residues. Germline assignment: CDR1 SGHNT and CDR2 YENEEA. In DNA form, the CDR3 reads TGTGCCAGCAGCTTAGATCTCAGCCGGGGGGGGAGCACAGATACGCAGTATTTT. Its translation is CASSLDLSRGGSTDTQYF. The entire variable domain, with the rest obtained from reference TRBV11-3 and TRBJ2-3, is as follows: EAGVVQSPRYKIIEKKQPVAFWCNPISGHNTLYWYLQNLGQGPELLIRYENEEAVDDSQLPKDRFSAERLKGVDSTLKIQPAELGDSAVYLCASSLDLSRGGSTDTQYFGPGTRLTVL.

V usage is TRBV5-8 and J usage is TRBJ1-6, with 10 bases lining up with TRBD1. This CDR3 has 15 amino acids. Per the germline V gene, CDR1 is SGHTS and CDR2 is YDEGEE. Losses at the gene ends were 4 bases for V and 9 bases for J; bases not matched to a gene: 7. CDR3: CASSLIDRGLSPLHF. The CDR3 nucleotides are TGTGCCAGCAGCCTGATCGACAGGGGGCTTTCACCCCTCCACTTT.